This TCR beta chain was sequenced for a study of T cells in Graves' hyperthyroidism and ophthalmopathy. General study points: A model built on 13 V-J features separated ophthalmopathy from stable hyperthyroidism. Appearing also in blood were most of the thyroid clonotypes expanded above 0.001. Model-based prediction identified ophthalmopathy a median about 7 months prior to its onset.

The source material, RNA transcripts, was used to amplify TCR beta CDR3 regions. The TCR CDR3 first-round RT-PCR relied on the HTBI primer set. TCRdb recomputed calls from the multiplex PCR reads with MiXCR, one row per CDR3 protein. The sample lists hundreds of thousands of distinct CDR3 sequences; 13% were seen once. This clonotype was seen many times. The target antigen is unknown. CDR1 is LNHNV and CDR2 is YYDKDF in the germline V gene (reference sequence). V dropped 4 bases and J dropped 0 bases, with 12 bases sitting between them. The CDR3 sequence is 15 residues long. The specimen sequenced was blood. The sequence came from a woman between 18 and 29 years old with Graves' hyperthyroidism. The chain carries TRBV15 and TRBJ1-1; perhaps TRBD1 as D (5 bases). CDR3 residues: CATSKGRGMNTEAFF. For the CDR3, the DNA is TGTGCCACCAGCAAGGGACGGGGCATGAACACTGAAGCTTTCTTT.